Sequencing of this TCR beta chain was carried out in a study of T cells in Graves' hyperthyroidism and ophthalmopathy (dated by TCRdb to 2018 to 2020). Notes on the research overall: Peripheral blood samples were taken at initial diagnosis, before any treatment was given. In addition, the study compared T-cell repertoires in thyroid tissue and in blood from roughly six Graves' hyperthyroidism patients. For training and testing, the 80 to 100 patients in the discovery cohort were randomly divided in a 7:3 ratio. Once sampling was done, hyperthyroidism patients were given methimazole at a starting dose of 30 mg daily, whereas ophthalmopathy patients were given high-dose intravenous methylprednisolone. Whether ophthalmopathy could be predicted prospectively was tested in an independent validation cohort made up of fewer than 20 hyperthyroidism patients plus 17 patients who later progressed to ophthalmopathy. According to the paper, TCR Vbeta CDR3 sequencing was carried out on some 140 peripheral blood samples, which came from 40 to 45 ophthalmopathy, 75 or so hyperthyroidism and some 17 progressor patients. TCR V-J signatures able to tell the groups apart were searched for in a discovery cohort of 90 to 100 patients, of whom 43 had Graves' ophthalmopathy and some 60 had stable Graves' hyperthyroidism.

Amplification of TCR beta CDR3 regions was carried out from RNA transcripts. A first-round RT-PCR of the TCR CDR3 used the HTBI primer set with the Qiagen OneStep RT-PCR kit. Libraries were constructed in a second round of multiplex PCR, after which size selection and purification were performed. Paired-end sequencing of the libraries was performed with 100 bp reads on an Illumina HiSeq2000. As for the authors' bioinformatics: SOAPnuke was used to process the raw data, with reads discarded if the reads contained adapters or uncalled bases, had a mean Phred below 15, or lacked an exact constant-primer or identifier match. High-quality paired reads were merged with COPE v1.2.5, and unique nucleotide sequences were defined as clonotypes. MiTCR v1.1 was used to align clonotypes to the IMGT TRBV, TRBD and TRBJ reference segments. The analysis was restricted to V-J combinations with a frequency above 0.0001, which together covered 99% to 99.2% of the repertoires. A TCS score was defined as the ratio of F50 (clonal expansion) to E x V (chaos), with BLOSUM62-based TCRdist applied between CDR3 peptides within each V-J. Welch's t-statistics and random forest reduced 500 to 650 V-J features to under 15, which were used in a naive Bayes classifier (R e1071). The Morisita-Horn index was used to measure how similar the thyroid and blood repertoires were. TCRdb passed the public sequencing reads through fastp at Q25 and MiXCR, retaining productive beta sequences. Each CDR3 protein appears once, grouped with its most common genes and DNA. For this entry, the V and J calls and clone size follow TCRdb and not the study's own pipeline. Within this sample are roughly 800,000 distinct CDR3 sequences, with 38% of them counted one time only. The ten largest clonotypes hold 8.9% of the sample.

Stable Graves' hyperthyroidism was defined as no progression to ophthalmopathy during 18 months of follow-up. Hyperthyroidism patients were newly diagnosed, had a disease duration of under 2 months, and were aged 18 to 65 years. Any patient with an uncontrolled infection, another autoimmune disease, pregnancy or lactation was excluded. Clinical symptoms, serum thyroxine and TRAb, thyroid ultrasound, and orbital computed tomography formed the basis for the diagnoses. PBMCs were separated from 7.5 to 10 ml of fresh peripheral blood using Ficoll-Paque density gradient centrifugation. Total RNA was extracted using Trizol reagent, and RNA quality was assessed on an Agilent 2100 Bioanalyzer. This clonotype was counted once. Its antigen remains unidentified. The record has no base qualities; no much larger clone is one base away. One read alone is a weak basis. The cysteine opens and the phenylalanine closes a CDR3 of 17 amino acids. Only CDR3 DNA is held: 51 bases, read in frame from base 1. From the germline V gene, CDR1 is MNHNS and CDR2 is SASEGT. Trimming at the junction amounts to 4 bases on V and 2 bases on J, and the germline ends lie 21 bases apart.

What the work shows at the level of the full study, not this receptor alone: Most expanded thyroid clonotypes (frequency above 0.001) were also detected in blood, a finding suggesting that blood repertoires may reflect thyroid immune responses. Sample size was not statistically predetermined, and investigators were not blinded to group allocation. Ophthalmopathy was separated from stable hyperthyroidism by a 13 V-J signature model, with 87.88% sensitivity and about 81% specificity obtained in cross-validation and 80%/75% obtained in testing. In validation, progression to ophthalmopathy was predicted by the model with around 71% sensitivity and roughly 76% specificity, a median of around 5.9 months before onset.

This TCR derives from a man between 18 and 29 years old with Graves' hyperthyroidism. The sequence is built from TRBV6-1 and TRBJ2-7; tentative D gene TRBD1, with 6 bases matching. Sequenced: blood. The CDR3 region: CASSVTGLPPRPYEQYF. Read as DNA, the sequence is TGTGCCAGCAGTGTGACAGGACTCCCACCGCGACCCTACGAGCAGTACTTC.